These 23 T cell receptor beta chains came from one sample sequenced in a study of T cells in women clearing cervical HPV infection. Profiled with immunoSEQ multiplex PCR; TCRdb holds only in-frame clones, not every one. The sample holds some 24,000 clones. The sequencing sample was made of blood buffy coat. The receptors stem from a woman between 18 and 75 years old with a cervical HPV16 infection that either progressed to CIN3+ or cleared (not recorded which).

To note about this clone: The CDR3 extends 3 residues past the end of the read, so its final part is completed from the germline J gene. The chain combines TRBV19 with TRBJ1-1, with D possibly TRBD1 on 6 matching bases. The length of the CDR3 is 13 residues. V lost 11 bases, J lost 1 base, and 14 bases lay in between. Germline V gene lookup returns CDR1 LNHDA and CDR2 SQIVND (reference sequence). Partial CDR3 DNA: TGTGCCTCACGTGGGGGGGCGAACACTGAA. It yields the protein CASRGGANTE. The entire CDR3 reads CASRGGANTEAFF.

Concerning this clone: The CDR3 extends 3 residues past the end of the read, so its final part is completed from the germline J gene. The chain joins TRBV28 to TRBJ1-2; D perhaps matches TRBD1 (5 bases). The CDR3 length is 12 residues. The germline V gene has CDR1 MDHEN and CDR2 SYDVKM. V lost 2 bases and J 7 bases, leaving 8 bases between the germline ends. The CDR3 DNA, read in part, is TGTGCCAGCAGTTTAACCAGGGCTGGC. This translates into CASSLTRAG. The whole CDR3 sequence is CASSLTRAGYTF.

Note on this clone: The sequence runs out 3 residues before the end of the CDR3; the remainder is reconstructed from the germline J gene. The genes are TRBV12-5 and TRBJ2-1; D is undetermined. Trimming pared 0 bases from V and 4 bases from J, leaving 7 bases between. The CDR3 length is 14 residues. Germline CDR1 LGHNT, CDR2 FRNRAP. CDR3 DNA (partial): TGTGCTAGTGGTTTGGTACTTACGTACAATGAG. Residues: CASGLVLTYNE. The entire CDR3 protein reads CASGLVLTYNEQFF. The complete variable domain, with remaining parts taken from reference TRBV12-5 and TRBJ2-1, reads DARVTQTPRHKVTEMGQEVTMRCQPILGHNTVFWYRQTMMQGLELLAYFRNRAPLDDSGMPKDRFSAEMPDATLATLKIQPSEPRDSAVYFCASGLVLTYNEQFFGPGTRLTVL.

On this clone itself: The read ends 3 residues early relative to the CDR3; the germline J gene fills the gap. The chain couples TRBV5-8 to TRBJ2-1; 7 bases are shared with TRBD1. The V and J ends lost 3 bases and 0 bases, in that order; junction bases with no gene match: 3. The CDR3 loop spans 15 amino acids. Germline V gene data show CDR1 as SGHTS and CDR2 as YDEGEE. This CDR3 is CASSSTGASYNEQFF. The sequenced CDR3 bases are TGTGCCAGCAGCTCAACAGGGGCCTCCTACAATGAG.

Note on this clone: The DNA ends 3 residues before the CDR3 does, and the rest of the CDR3 is filled in from the germline J gene. The J gene is TRBJ2-1, the V gene TRBV10-3, with 7 bases identical to TRBD2. Germline trimming cut 4 bases from V and 2 bases from J; bases unmatched to any gene: 5. In germline, CDR1 is ENHRY, CDR2 SYGVKD. The CDR3 totals 15 residues. The CDR3 bases that were read are TGTGCCATCAGTGGTGGGACTACGACCTACAATGAG. The encoded protein is CAISGGTTTYNE. The entire CDR3 reads CAISGGTTTYNEQFF.

A note on this clone: The read comes to an end 3 residues before the CDR3 does, leaving the germline J gene to fill in the end. The V call is TRBV20-1, the J call TRBJ2-1, with 8 bases identical to TRBD2. Unmatched junction bases numbered 16, after V lost 6 bases and J lost 0 bases. The germline gives CDR1 DFQATT, CDR2 SNEGSKA (reference sequence). The CDR3 is made up of 18 amino acids. The CDR3 loop is CSAQPGTRVAYSYNEQFF. CDR3 DNA (partial): TGCAGTGCCCAACCCGGGACTAGAGTGGCCTACTCCTACAATGAG.

A note on this clone: The sequenced fragment ends 3 residues before the CDR3 boundary, so the rest is inferred from the germline J gene. This chain uses TRBV5-1 with TRBJ2-3, with D maybe TRBD2 (6 bases). Trimming took off 7 bases at V and 2 bases at J, with 20 bases between the two ends. This CDR3 has 16 residues. Germline V CDR1 and CDR2: SGHRS, YFSETQ. The sequenced CDR3 bases are TGCGCCAGCGGATCGACCGGAGGGCCTAACACAGATACG. Protein sequence: CASGSTGGPNTDT. The CDR3 in full is CASGSTGGPNTDTQYF. Drawing the rest from reference TRBV5-1 and TRBJ2-3, the complete variable domain is KAGVTQTPRYLIKTRGQQVTLSCSPISGHRSVSWYQQTPGQGLQFLFEYFSETQRNKGNFPGRFSGRQFSNSRSEMNVSTLELGDSALYLCASGSTGGPNTDTQYFGPGTRLTVL.

Turning to this clone: The sequence runs out 3 residues before the end of the CDR3; the remainder is reconstructed from the germline J gene. V gene TRBV7-9 combines with J gene TRBJ2-4; D may be TRBD1 (7 bases). In germline, CDR1 is SEHNR, CDR2 FQNEAQ (reference sequence). CDR3 length equals 15 residues. The sequenced part of the CDR3 DNA is TGTGCCAGCAGCTTAGTGCCAGGGGGGTACTATGGT. Translated, it gives CASSLVPGGYYG. The entire CDR3 protein reads CASSLVPGGYYGQYF.

Comment on this clone: The CDR3 end is not reached by the read, which stops 3 residues before it; the germline J gene fills it in. V and J are TRBV20-1 and TRBJ2-3; D possibly corresponds to TRBD2 (6 bases). V dropped 5 bases and J dropped 6 bases, with 15 bases sitting between them. The CDR3 is 13 amino acids. Germline V gives CDR1 DFQATT, CDR2 SNEGSKA (reference sequence). CDR3 sequence reads: CSARDPGVDTQYF. The sequenced part of the CDR3 DNA is TGCAGTGCTCGGGACCCGGGGGTGGATACG.

For this clone: The missing CDR3 end, 3 residues past where the read stops, is filled in from the germline J gene. The chain joins TRBV7-3 to TRBJ2-1; 7 bases map to TRBD1. V was pared by 4 bases and J by 0 bases, with 3 bases of the junction left unmatched. Germline V gene sequence: CDR1 SGHTA, CDR2 FQGTGA. The CDR3 has 15 amino acids. The part of the CDR3 DNA that was read is TGTGCCAGCAGCTCACCAGGGGGCTCCTACAATGAG. It is translated as CASSSPGGSYNE. The entire CDR3 is CASSSPGGSYNEQFF. The variable domain in full, completed from reference TRBV7-3 and TRBJ2-1, reads GAGVSQTPSNKVTEKGKYVELRCDPISGHTALYWYRQSLGQGPEFLIYFQGTGAADDSGLPNDRFFAVRPEGSVSTLKIQRTERGDSAVYLCASSSPGGSYNEQFFGPGTRLTVL.

The CDR3 loop reads CASRLGQGKDTQYF. The sequenced CDR3 bases are TGTGCCAGTCGTCTGGGGCAGGGAAAAGATACG. The chain has TRBV19 and TRBJ2-3; D perhaps matches TRBD1 (5 bases). The read terminates 3 residues ahead of where the CDR3 ends, so the germline J gene completes it. This CDR3 comprises 14 residues. Germline lookup yields CDR1 LNHDA and CDR2 SQIVND (reference sequence). V shed 8 bases and J shed 5 bases, with 17 bases lying between them.

In regard to this clone: The CDR3 extends 3 residues past the end of the read, so its final part is completed from the germline J gene. The J gene is TRBJ2-5, the V gene TRBV11-2; weak D call: TRBD1 (5 bases). The germline V gene encodes CDR1 SGHAT and CDR2 FQNNGV. Deletions cut 3 bases from V and 5 bases from J, with 13 bases between. The CDR3 runs 14 residues. The CDR3 DNA, read in part, is TGTGCCAGCAGCTTCAGGGTCTCAGGGGAGACC. This encodes CASSFRVSGET. The full CDR3 reads CASSFRVSGETQYF.

A remark on this clone: The CDR3 end falls 3 residues outside the read, so it is completed with the germline J gene. This chain links TRBV10-1 with TRBJ1-5; D gene ambiguous. V shed 7 bases and J shed 2 bases, with 18 bases lying between them. Germline CDR1 and CDR2: WNHNN and SYGVQD (reference sequence). The CDR3 has 16 residues. CDR3 region: CASTPNSNEGNQPQHF. CDR3 DNA, as far as it was read: TGCGCCAGCACTCCGAATTCGAACGAGGGCAATCAGCCC.

As regards this clone: Read sequence stops 3 residues before the CDR3 end, and the germline J gene provides the missing end. The chain links TRBV7-9 to TRBJ1-2; D ambiguous. The CDR3 has 12 residues. The V gene's germline CDR1 is SEHNR and CDR2 FQNEAQ (reference sequence). The part of the CDR3 DNA that was read is TGTGCCAGCAGCTTAGCCTCCTACGAC. Its protein product is CASSLASYD. The entire CDR3 protein reads CASSLASYDYTF. The full variable domain, rest sourced from reference TRBV7-9 and TRBJ1-2, is DTGVSQNPRHKITKRGQNVTFRCDPISEHNRLYWYRQTLGQGPEFLTYFQNEAQLEKSRLLSDRFSAERPKGSFSTLEIQRTEQGDSAMYLCASSLASYDYTFGSGTRLTVV.

Of note for this clone: The read finishes 3 residues shy of the CDR3 end, and the germline J gene is used to complete it. The chain couples TRBV2 to TRBJ2-2; TRBD2 matches 11 bases. V was pared by 6 bases and J by 6 bases, with 6 bases of the junction left unmatched. Germline lookup yields CDR1 SNHLY and CDR2 FYNNEI. This CDR3 is 15 amino acids long. The CDR3 loop is CASRGSGRAAGELFF. Partial CDR3 DNA: TGTGCCAGCAGAGGTAGCGGGAGGGCCGCCGGGGAG.

Measured by frequency, this clone is medium-sized. Coverage ceases 3 residues before the CDR3 finishes, and the germline J gene fills in the end. This sequence joins TRBV30 and TRBJ2-1, with a possible D match to TRBD1 (5 bases). V was shortened by 4 bases and J by 7 bases, with 11 bases between the two germline ends. This CDR3 is built from 12 residues. The germline gives CDR1 GTSNPN, CDR2 SVGIG (reference sequence). The CDR3 DNA, read in part, is TGTGCCTGGACGTCCCAGGGTAATGAG. It translates to CAWTSQGNE. The full CDR3 reads CAWTSQGNEQFF.

On this clone itself: The CDR3 end lies 3 residues beyond the end of the read and is filled in from the germline J gene. The rearrangement uses TRBV11-2 and TRBJ2-1; D remains unclear. This CDR3 is built from 14 residues. Germline V CDR1 and CDR2: SGHAT, FQNNGV. The germline V and J ends were trimmed by 6 bases and 4 bases, with 13 bases remaining between them. CDR3 protein: CASRPSSKYNEQFF. The sequenced CDR3 bases are TGTGCCAGCAGACCATCAAGCAAATACAATGAG.

CDR3 DNA, as far as it was read: TGTGCCATCATGGATCGTCCAAGGGGGATCAATGAG. This encodes CAIMDRPRGINE. In full, the CDR3 is CAIMDRPRGINEQFF. The rearrangement uses TRBV10-3 and TRBJ2-1, with a weak D call TRBD1 (6 bases). The read halts 3 residues ahead of the CDR3 end, with the missing end drawn from the germline J gene. CDR3 length: 15 amino acids. Germline V gene lookup returns CDR1 ENHRY and CDR2 SYGVKD. Trimming removed 7 bases at V and 6 bases at J, with 19 bases between.

In the case of this clone: The read terminates 3 residues before the CDR3 end, so the remaining end is supplied by the germline J gene. The rearrangement links TRBV20-1 to TRBJ2-1; 8 bases are a match to TRBD1. The CDR3 sequence is 13 residues long. Unmatched junction bases numbered 5, after V lost 6 bases and J lost 4 bases. Germline V gene lookup returns CDR1 DFQATT and CDR2 SNEGSKA (reference sequence). The CDR3 is CSALDRGYNEQFF. CDR3 DNA, as far as it was read: TGCAGTGCACTCGACAGGGGATACAATGAG.

On this clone itself: The CDR3 is cut off 3 residues early in the read; its end comes from the germline J gene. The chain recombines TRBV5-1 with TRBJ2-7; D ambiguous. This CDR3 spans 14 amino acids. Per germline, CDR1 SGHRS and CDR2 YFSETQ. V dropped 0 bases and J dropped 2 bases, with 9 bases sitting between them. CDR3 loop: CASSLGPGPYEQYF. The sequenced CDR3 bases are TGCGCCAGCAGCTTGGGCCCGGGTCCCTACGAG.

The CDR3 loop is CSASKGRGELFF. CDR3 DNA (partial): TGCAGTGCTAGCAAGGGTCGCGGGGAG. The chain combines TRBV20-1 with TRBJ2-2, with D unresolved. Sequencing ends 3 residues short of the CDR3 end; the germline J gene provides the rest. V was trimmed by 3 bases and J by 7 bases, leaving 9 bases between them. This CDR3 is built from 12 residues. Germline V lookup: CDR1 DFQATT, CDR2 SNEGSKA (reference sequence).

As to this clone: The read falls 3 residues short of the CDR3 end, and the missing part is taken from the germline J gene. The chain employs TRBV11-2 and TRBJ2-5, with TRBD1 identical over 9 bases. Germline CDR1 SGHAT, CDR2 FQNNGV. Trimming cost V 6 bases and J 4 bases; bases outside gene matches: 6. The CDR3 length is 14 residues. CDR3 bases read: TGTGCCAGCAGGAACAGGGGGCAAGGAGAGACC. Its protein is CASRNRGQGET. The whole CDR3 protein reads CASRNRGQGETQYF.

On this clone: From the germline J gene comes the end of the CDR3, since the read stops 3 residues before it. This sequence joins TRBV29-1 and TRBJ1-2; the D is unclear. This CDR3 has 13 residues. Germline CDR1 SQVTM, CDR2 ANQGSEA. The V gene lost 0 bases and the J gene lost 4 bases, with 9 bases spanning the gap. The sequenced CDR3 bases are TGCAGCGTTGAAGATGGGCACTCCTATGGC. Encoded protein: CSVEDGHSYG. The whole CDR3 sequence is CSVEDGHSYGYTF.